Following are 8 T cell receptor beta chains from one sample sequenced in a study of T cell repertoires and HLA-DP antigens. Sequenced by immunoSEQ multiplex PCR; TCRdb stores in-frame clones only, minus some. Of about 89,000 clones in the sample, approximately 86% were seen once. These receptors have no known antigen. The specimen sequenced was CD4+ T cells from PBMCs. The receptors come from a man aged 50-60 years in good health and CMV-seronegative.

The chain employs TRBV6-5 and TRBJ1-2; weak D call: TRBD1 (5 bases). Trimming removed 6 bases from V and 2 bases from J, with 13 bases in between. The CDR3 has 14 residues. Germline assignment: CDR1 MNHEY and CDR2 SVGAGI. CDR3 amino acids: CASRDRGKNYGYTF. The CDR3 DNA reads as TGTGCCAGCAGGGACCGGGGGAAAAACTATGGCTACACCTTC.

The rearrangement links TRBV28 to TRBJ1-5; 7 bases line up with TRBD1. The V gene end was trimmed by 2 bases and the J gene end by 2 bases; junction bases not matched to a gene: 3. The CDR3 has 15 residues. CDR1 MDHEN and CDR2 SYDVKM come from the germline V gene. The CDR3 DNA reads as TGTGCCAGCAGTTTAAGCGGACAGGGCAATCAGCCCCAGCATTTT. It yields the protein CASSLSGQGNQPQHF.

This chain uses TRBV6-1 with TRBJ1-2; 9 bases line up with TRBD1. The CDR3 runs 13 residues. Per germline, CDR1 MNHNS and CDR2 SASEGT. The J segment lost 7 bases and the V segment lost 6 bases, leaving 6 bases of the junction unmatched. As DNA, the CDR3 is TGTGCCAGCAGCGAGGGGACAGGGAGTGGCTACACCTTC. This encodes CASSEGTGSGYTF.

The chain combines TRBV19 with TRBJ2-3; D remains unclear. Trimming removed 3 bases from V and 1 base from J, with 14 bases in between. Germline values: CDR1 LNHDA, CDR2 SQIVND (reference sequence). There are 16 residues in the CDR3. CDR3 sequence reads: CASSISTLWGTDTQYF. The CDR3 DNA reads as TGTGCCAGTAGTATTTCGACTCTATGGGGCACAGATACGCAGTATTTT.

The chain's CDR3 is CASRTQGLSKNIQYF. The CDR3 nucleotides are TGCGCCAGCCGTACACAGGGTTTGTCCAAAAACATTCAGTACTTC. The chain carries TRBV5-1 and TRBJ2-4, with D maybe TRBD1 (6 bases). CDR1 and CDR2 from the germline V gene are SGHRS and YFSETQ. V lost 7 bases to trimming and J lost 2 bases, with 16 bases between them. This CDR3 comprises 15 residues.

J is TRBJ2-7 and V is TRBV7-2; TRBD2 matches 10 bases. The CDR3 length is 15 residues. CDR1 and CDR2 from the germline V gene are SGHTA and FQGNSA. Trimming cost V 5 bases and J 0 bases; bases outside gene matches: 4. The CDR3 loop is CASSGLAATSYEQYF. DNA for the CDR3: TGTGCCAGCAGCGGACTAGCGGCTACCTCCTACGAGCAGTACTTC.

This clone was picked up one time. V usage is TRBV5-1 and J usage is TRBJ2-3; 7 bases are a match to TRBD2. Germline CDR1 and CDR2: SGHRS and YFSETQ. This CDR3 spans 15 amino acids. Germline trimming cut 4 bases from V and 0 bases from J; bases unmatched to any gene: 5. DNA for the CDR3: TGCGCCAGCAGCCTTGAACTAGCGAGCACAGATACGCAGTATTTT. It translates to CASSLELASTDTQYF.

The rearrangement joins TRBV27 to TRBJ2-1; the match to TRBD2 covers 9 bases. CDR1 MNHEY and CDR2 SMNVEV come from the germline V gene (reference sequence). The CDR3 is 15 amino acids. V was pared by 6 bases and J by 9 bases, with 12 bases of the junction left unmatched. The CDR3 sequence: CASSHGAGGPSEQFF. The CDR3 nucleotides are TGTGCCAGCAGCCACGGCGCGGGAGGGCCCAGTGAGCAGTTCTTC.